This TCR beta chain is from a study of blood T cell repertoires in COVID-19. At the level of the study: Acute and convalescent COVID-19 specimens originated in the United States, Italy and Spain. PBMCs, B-cell-depleted T cells, or T cells were the source of the cDNA or gDNA that made up the material.

The CDR3 is 16 residues long. After removal of 4 bases from V and 4 bases from J, the junction contained 11 bases not matched to a gene. Germline V gives CDR1 SGDLS, CDR2 YYNGEE. Profiling relied on immunoSEQ multiplex PCR, and the TCRdb table lists in-frame clones only, not all of them. This repertoire shows under 150,000 clones, more than 70% found once; its top ten account for approximately 5.1%. The source of this sequence is a woman aged 55-70 years with COVID-19, enrolled during active disease. Sequencing used peripheral blood. V gene TRBV9 combines with J gene TRBJ1-2, with 9 bases fitting TRBD1. CDR3 loop: CASSLTHRGRVYGYTF. The DNA of the CDR3 is TGTGCCAGCAGCTTAACTCACAGGGGGCGCGTCTATGGCTACACCTTC.